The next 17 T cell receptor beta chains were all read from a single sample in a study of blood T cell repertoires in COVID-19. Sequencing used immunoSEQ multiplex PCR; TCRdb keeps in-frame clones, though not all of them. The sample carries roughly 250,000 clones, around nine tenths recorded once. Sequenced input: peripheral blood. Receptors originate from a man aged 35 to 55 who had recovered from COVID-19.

CDR3 loop: CASRLDRVESREQFF. The CDR3, as DNA: TGTGCCAGCAGACTTGACAGGGTAGAAAGTCGGGAGCAGTTCTTC. The V call is TRBV6-5, the J call TRBJ2-1, with 7 bases identical to TRBD1. Germline lookup yields CDR1 MNHEY and CDR2 SVGAGI. V gave up 6 bases and J gave up 10 bases; unmatched junction bases: 15. The CDR3 runs 15 residues.

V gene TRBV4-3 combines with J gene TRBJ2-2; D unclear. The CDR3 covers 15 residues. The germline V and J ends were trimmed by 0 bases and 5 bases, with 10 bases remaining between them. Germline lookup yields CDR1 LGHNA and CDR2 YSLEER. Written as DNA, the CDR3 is TGCGCCAGCAGCCAAGATTGGCCACAAACCGGGGAGCTGTTTTTT. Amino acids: CASSQDWPQTGELFF.

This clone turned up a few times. DNA of the CDR3: TGTGCCAGCAGCTCGACTAGCGGGGGGGCTAGTGAGCAGTTCTTC. It yields the protein CASSSTSGGASEQFF. V is TRBV7-9 and J is TRBJ2-1, with 14 bases matching TRBD2. The ends lost 4 bases at V and 9 bases at J; junction bases unmatched: 5. Per the germline V gene, CDR1 is SEHNR and CDR2 is FQNEAQ (reference sequence). This CDR3 has 15 amino acids.

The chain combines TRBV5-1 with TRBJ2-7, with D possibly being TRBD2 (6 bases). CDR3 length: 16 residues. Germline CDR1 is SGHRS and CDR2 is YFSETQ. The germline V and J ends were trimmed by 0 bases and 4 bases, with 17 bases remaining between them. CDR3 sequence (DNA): TGCGCCAGCAGCTTGGCCCACGGAGGGATGTTGTACGAGCAGTACTTC. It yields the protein CASSLAHGGMLYEQYF.

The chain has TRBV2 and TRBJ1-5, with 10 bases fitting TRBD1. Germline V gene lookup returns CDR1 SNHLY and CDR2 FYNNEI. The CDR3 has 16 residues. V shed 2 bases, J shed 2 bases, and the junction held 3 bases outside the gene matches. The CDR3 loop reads CASSERTGGGNQPQHF. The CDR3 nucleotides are TGTGCCAGCAGTGAAAGGACAGGGGGTGGCAATCAGCCCCAGCATTTT.

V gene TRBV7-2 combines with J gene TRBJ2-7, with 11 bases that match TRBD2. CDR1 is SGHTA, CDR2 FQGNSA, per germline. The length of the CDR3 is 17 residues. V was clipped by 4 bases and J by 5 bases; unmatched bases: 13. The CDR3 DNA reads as TGTGCCAGCAGCTCCGAACTTATAGCGGGGGGGCCCGACGAGCAGTACTTC. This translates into CASSSELIAGGPDEQYF. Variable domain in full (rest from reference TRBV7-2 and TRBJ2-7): GAGVSQSPSNKVTEKGKDVELRCDPISGHTALYWYRQSLGQGLEFLIYFQGNSAPDKSGLPSDRFSAERTGGSVSTLTIQRTQQEDSAVYLCASSSELIAGGPDEQYFGPGTRLTVT.

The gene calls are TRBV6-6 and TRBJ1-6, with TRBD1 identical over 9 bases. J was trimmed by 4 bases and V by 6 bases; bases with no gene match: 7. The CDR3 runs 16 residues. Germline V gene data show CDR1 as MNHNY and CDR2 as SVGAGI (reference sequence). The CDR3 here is CASSRDRGYYNSPLHF. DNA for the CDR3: TGTGCCAGCAGCCGCGACAGGGGGTATTATAATTCACCCCTCCACTTT.

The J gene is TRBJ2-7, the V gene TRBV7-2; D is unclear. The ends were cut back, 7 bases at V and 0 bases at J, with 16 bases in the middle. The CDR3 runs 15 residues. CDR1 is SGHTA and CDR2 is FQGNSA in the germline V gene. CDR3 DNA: TGTGCCAGCAATCGCGGCAGCGAGATCTCCTACGAGCAGTACTTC. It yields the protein CASNRGSEISYEQYF.

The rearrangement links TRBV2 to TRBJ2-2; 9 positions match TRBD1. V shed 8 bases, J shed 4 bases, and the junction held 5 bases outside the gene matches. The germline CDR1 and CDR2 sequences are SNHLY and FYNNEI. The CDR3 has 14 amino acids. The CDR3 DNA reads TGTGCCAGCTCTGTACAGGGGGCCACCGGGGAGCTGTTTTTT. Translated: CASSVQGATGELFF.

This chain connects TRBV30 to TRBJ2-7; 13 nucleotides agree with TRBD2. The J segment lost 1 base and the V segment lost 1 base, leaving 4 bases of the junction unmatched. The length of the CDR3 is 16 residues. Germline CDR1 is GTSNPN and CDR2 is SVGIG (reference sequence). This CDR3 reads CAWSGGLAGASYEQYF. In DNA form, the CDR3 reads TGTGCCTGGAGTGGAGGACTAGCGGGAGCATCCTACGAGCAGTACTTC.

This CDR3 reads CASTQIGLAGAPNGANVLTF. In DNA form, the CDR3 reads TGTGCCAGCACCCAAATAGGACTAGCGGGAGCCCCTAATGGGGCCAACGTCCTGACTTTC. The gene calls are TRBV27 and TRBJ2-6, with TRBD2 matching 13 bases. Losses at the gene ends were 7 bases for V and 3 bases for J; bases not matched to a gene: 15. This CDR3 is 20 amino acids long. The germline V gene encodes CDR1 MNHEY and CDR2 SMNVEV (reference sequence).

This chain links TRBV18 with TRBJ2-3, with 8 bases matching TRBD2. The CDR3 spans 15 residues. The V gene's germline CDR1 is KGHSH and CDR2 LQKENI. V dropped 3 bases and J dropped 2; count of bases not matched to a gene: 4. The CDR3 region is CASSPAGGFTDTQYF. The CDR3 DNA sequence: TGTGCCAGCTCACCCGCGGGAGGATTCACAGATACGCAGTATTTT.

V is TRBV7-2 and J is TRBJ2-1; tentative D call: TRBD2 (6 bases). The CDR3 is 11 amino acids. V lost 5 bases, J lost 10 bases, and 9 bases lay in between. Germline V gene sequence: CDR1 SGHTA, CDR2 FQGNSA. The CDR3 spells CASSPREEQFF. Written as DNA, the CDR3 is TGTGCCAGCAGCCCCCGGGAGGAGCAGTTCTTC.

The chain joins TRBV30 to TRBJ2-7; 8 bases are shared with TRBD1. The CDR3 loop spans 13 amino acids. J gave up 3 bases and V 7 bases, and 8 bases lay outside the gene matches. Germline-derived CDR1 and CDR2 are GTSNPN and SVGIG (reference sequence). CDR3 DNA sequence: TGTGCCTTCACCGGGACAGGACGCTACGAGCAGTACTTC. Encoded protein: CAFTGTGRYEQYF.

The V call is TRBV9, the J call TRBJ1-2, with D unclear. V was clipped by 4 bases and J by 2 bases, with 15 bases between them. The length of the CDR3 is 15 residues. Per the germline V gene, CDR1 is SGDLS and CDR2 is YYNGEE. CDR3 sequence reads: CASSIEGAVNYGYTF. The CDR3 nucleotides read TGTGCCAGCAGCATCGAGGGTGCCGTAAACTATGGCTACACCTTC.

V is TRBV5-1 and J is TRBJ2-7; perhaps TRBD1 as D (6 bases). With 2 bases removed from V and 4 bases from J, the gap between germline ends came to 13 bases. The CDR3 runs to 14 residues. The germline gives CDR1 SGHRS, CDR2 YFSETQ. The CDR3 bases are TGCGCCAGCAGCTTATCACAGGGATTGTACGAGCAGTACTTC. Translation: CASSLSQGLYEQYF.

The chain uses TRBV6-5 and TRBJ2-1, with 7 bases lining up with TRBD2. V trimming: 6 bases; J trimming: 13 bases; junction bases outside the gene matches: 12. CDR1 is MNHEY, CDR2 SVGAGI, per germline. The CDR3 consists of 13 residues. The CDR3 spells CASRQLREVGQFF. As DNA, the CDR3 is TGTGCCAGCAGACAACTCCGGGAGGTCGGACAGTTCTTC.